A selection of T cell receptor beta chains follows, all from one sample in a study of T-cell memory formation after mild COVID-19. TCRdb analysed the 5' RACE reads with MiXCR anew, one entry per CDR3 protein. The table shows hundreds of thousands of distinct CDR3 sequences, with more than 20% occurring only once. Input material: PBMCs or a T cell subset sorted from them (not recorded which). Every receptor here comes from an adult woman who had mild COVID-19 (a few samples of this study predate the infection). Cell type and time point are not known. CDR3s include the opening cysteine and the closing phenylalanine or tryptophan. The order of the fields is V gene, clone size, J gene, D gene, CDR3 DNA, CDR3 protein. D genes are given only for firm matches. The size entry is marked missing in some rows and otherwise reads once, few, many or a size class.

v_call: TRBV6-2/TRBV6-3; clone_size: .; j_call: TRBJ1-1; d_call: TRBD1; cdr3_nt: TGTGCCAGCTCTCCGGAGGGGGCGAGATTAGACACTGAAGCTTTCTTT; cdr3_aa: CASSPEGARLDTEAFF
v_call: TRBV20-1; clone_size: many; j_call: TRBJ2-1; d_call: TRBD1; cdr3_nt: TGCAGTACCGACAGGGTGTCCACCCTCAATGAGCAGTTCTTC; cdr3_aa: CSTDRVSTLNEQFF
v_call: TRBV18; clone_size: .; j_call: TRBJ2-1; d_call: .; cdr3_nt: TGTGCCAGCTCACCACCAACAGGGAATGAGCAGTTCTTC; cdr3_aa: CASSPPTGNEQFF
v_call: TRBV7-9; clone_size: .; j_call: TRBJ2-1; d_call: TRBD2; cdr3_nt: TGTGCCAGCAGCTCCCCTCTAGCGGGAGCTCGGAATGAGCAGTTCTTC; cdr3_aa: CASSSPLAGARNEQFF
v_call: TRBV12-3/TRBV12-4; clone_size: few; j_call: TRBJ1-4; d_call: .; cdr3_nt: TGTGCCAGCAGTTTAGTGGGGGGCGGCAATGAAAAACTGTTTTTT; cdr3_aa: CASSLVGGGNEKLFF
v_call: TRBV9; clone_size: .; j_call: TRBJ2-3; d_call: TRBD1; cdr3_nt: TGTGCCAGCAGCGTAGGACAGGGCTACCGCACAGATACGCAGTATTTT; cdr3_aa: CASSVGQGYRTDTQYF
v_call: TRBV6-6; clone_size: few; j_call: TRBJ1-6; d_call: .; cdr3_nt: TGTGCCAGCAACGGGGTTAGCTCCTATAATTCACCCCTCCACTTT; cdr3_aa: CASNGVSSYNSPLHF
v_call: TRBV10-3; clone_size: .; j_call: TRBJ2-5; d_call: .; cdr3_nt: TGTGCCATCAGTGTAGAAGGGGTGCTTGCGGAGACCCAGTACTTC; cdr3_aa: CAISVEGVLAETQYF
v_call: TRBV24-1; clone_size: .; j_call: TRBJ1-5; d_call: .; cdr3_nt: TGTGCCACCAGTGATCCCCCGGGTCAGCCCCAGCATTTT; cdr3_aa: CATSDPPGQPQHF
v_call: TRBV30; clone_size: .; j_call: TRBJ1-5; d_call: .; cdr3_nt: TGTGCCTGGAGTAAAAGGGGTCTTTATGATCAGCCCCAGCATTTT; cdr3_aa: CAWSKRGLYDQPQHF
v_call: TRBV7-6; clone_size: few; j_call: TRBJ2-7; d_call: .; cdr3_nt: TGTGCCAGCAGGCAACAGGGAAGTCTAGGCGAGCAGTACTTC; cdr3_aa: CASRQQGSLGEQYF
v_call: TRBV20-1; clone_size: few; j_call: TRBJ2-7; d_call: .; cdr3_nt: TGCAGTGCTGGCCCTTCGACAGTAGCTAACGAGCAGTACTTC; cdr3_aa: CSAGPSTVANEQYF
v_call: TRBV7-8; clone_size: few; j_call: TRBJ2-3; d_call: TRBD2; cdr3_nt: TGTGCCAGCAGCCCGCGGGGTAGCGGGAGGGGACTCACAGATACGCAGTATTTT; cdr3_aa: CASSPRGSGRGLTDTQYF
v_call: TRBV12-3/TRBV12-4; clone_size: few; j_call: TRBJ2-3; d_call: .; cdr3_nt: TGTGCCAGCAGTGACCCTCGGGCATTGGGAGATACGCAGTATTTT; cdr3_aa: CASSDPRALGDTQYF
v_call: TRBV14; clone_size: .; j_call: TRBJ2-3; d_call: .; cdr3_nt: TGTGCCAGCAGCCAAGATATATCCCCGACGGGACGTATTTGGGATACGCAGTATTTT; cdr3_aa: CASSQDISPTGRIWDTQYF
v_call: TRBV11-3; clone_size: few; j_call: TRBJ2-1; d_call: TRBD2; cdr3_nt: TGTGCCAGCAGGAACGGGAGGACGTATGAGCAGTTCTTC; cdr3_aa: CASRNGRTYEQFF
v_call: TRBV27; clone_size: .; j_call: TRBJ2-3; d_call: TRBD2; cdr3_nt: TGTGCCAGCAGTTTAGCCGGGAGGGGGTATTCGACAGATACGCAGTATTTT; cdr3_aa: CASSLAGRGYSTDTQYF
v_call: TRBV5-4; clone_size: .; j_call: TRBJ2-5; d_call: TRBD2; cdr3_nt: TGTGCCAGCAGCCTGGCGGGGGGGTTGGCCCAAGAGACCCAGTACTTC; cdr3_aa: CASSLAGGLAQETQYF
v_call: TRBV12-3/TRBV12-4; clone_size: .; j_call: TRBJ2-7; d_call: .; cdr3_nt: TGTGCCAGCAGTGACTATGGGAGCTCCTACGAGCAGTACTTC; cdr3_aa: CASSDYGSSYEQYF
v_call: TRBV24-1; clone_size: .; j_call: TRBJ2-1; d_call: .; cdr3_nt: TGTGCCACCAGTGAGCCACGGATGAACAATGAGCAGTTCTTC; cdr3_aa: CATSEPRMNNEQFF
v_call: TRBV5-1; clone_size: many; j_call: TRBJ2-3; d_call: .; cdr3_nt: TGCGCCAGCAGCGGAGGGACTCCGGCTAACACAGATACGCAGTATTTT; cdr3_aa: CASSGGTPANTDTQYF
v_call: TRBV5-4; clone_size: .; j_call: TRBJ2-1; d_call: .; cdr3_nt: TGTGCCAGCAGCTTTCGGACGTTCACCTACAATGAGCAGTTCTTC; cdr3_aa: CASSFRTFTYNEQFF
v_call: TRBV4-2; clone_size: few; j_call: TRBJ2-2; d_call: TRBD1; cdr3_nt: TGTGCCAGCAGCCAAGAGGACAGGGGGGACACCGGGGAGCTGTTTTTT; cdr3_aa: CASSQEDRGDTGELFF